This T cell receptor (beta chain) was documented in a study of T cell responses to AZD1222 COVID-19 vaccine. The sample holds a few counts of this clone. Its antigen is currently unknown. The CDR3 spans 17 residues. The germline V gene has CDR1 LGHNA and CDR2 YSLEER. V was shortened by 1 base and J by 2 bases, with 15 bases between the two germline ends. The protocol was immunoSEQ multiplex PCR, while the TCRdb copy is restricted to in-frame clones and leaves out a portion. The table lists about 92,000 clones, roughly 90% of them singletons, with 22% in the top ten. Study-level points and caveats: Among spike-specific TCRs, nearly half reportedly target unmutated variant regions.

Source: peripheral blood, taken on day 0 of AZD1222 vaccination. V is TRBV4-3 and J is TRBJ1-5, with a tentative D call TRBD1 (5 bases). This receptor was taken from an adult in good health. The CDR3 bases are TGCGCCAGCAGCCAAGCAACCGGGGGGTTTGGCAATCAGCCCCAGCATTTT. Translated: CASSQATGGFGNQPQHF.